The rows below give T cell receptor beta chains drawn from one sample of a study of a mutant IDH1 vaccine in newly diagnosed glioma. The assay was immunoSEQ multiplex PCR, and TCRdb's table has in-frame clones only and misses some. The sample records approximately 70,000 clones, approximately 86% being singletons. The input for sequencing was PBMCs, taken from a glioma patient treated with radiotherapy, temozolomide or both. These TCRs come from a young man with glioma. Both conserved end residues are part of each CDR3. The D gene is left open where the match is weak. Clone size appears in some rows only: once, few, many, or a class for an expanded clone.

V gene: TRBV4-2
D gene: -
J gene: TRBJ1-5
clone size: -
CDR3 protein: CASSQEKWGQPQHF
CDR3 DNA: TGTGCCAGCAGCCAAGAAAAGTGGGGTCAGCCCCAGCATTTT

V gene: TRBV5-1
D gene: -
J gene: TRBJ1-2
clone size: -
CDR3 protein: CASTLGDSLGYTF
CDR3 DNA: TGCGCCAGCACTTTAGGGGACTCTCTAGGCTACACCTTC

V gene: TRBV7-8
D gene: -
J gene: TRBJ1-4
clone size: -
CDR3 protein: CASTSSGGVEKLFF
CDR3 DNA: TGTGCCAGCACCAGTTCCGGGGGAGTTGAAAAACTGTTTTTT

V gene: TRBV5-1
D gene: -
J gene: TRBJ2-6
clone size: -
CDR3 protein: CASSQRGTSGANVLTF
CDR3 DNA: TGCGCCAGCAGCCAACGGGGGACCTCTGGGGCCAACGTCCTGACTTTC

V gene: TRBV29-1
D gene: -
J gene: TRBJ1-1
clone size: -
CDR3 protein: CSVSEGSSNTEAFF
CDR3 DNA: TGCAGCGTTTCTGAGGGATCATCGAACACTGAAGCTTTCTTT

V gene: TRBV6-6
D gene: -
J gene: TRBJ1-5
clone size: -
CDR3 protein: CAASPGGLVNQPQHF
CDR3 DNA: TGTGCCGCCAGCCCCGGGGGGCTTGTCAATCAGCCCCAGCATTTT

V gene: TRBV6-1
D gene: -
J gene: TRBJ1-4
clone size: -
CDR3 protein: CASSSGQKLFF
CDR3 DNA: TGTGCCAGCAGTTCGGGCCAAAAACTGTTTTTT

V gene: TRBV7-8
D gene: -
J gene: TRBJ2-2
clone size: -
CDR3 protein: CASSLKGPTGELFF
CDR3 DNA: TGTGCCAGCAGCTTAAAGGGCCCGACCGGGGAGCTGTTTTTT

V gene: TRBV5-6
D gene: -
J gene: TRBJ1-1
clone size: -
CDR3 protein: CASKFGSNTEAFF
CDR3 DNA: TGTGCCAGCAAGTTCGGATCGAACACTGAAGCTTTCTTT

V gene: TRBV11-2
D gene: -
J gene: TRBJ2-1
clone size: -
CDR3 protein: CASSLDSRGGQFF
CDR3 DNA: TGTGCCAGCAGCTTAGATTCCAGGGGGGGACAGTTCTTC

V gene: TRBV10-3
D gene: TRBD1
J gene: TRBJ1-5
clone size: -
CDR3 protein: CAISERAGGGNQPQHF
CDR3 DNA: TGTGCCATCAGTGAGCGAGCAGGGGGCGGGAATCAGCCCCAGCATTTT

V gene: TRBV9
D gene: -
J gene: TRBJ1-5
clone size: -
CDR3 protein: CASSVDGAYQQPQHF
CDR3 DNA: TGTGCCAGCAGCGTAGACGGAGCCTATCAGCAGCCCCAGCATTTT

V gene: TRBV7-9
D gene: -
J gene: TRBJ1-6
clone size: -
CDR3 protein: CASSYIDRPNSPLHF
CDR3 DNA: TGTGCCAGCAGCTACATCGACAGGCCGAATTCACCCCTCCACTTT

V gene: TRBV6-6
D gene: TRBD1
J gene: TRBJ1-2
clone size: -
CDR3 protein: CASSYSRAGGEGYTF
CDR3 DNA: TGTGCCAGCAGTTACTCGAGGGCAGGGGGCGAAGGCTACACCTTC

V gene: TRBV19
D gene: -
J gene: TRBJ1-5
clone size: -
CDR3 protein: CASSIVRQPQHF
CDR3 DNA: TGTGCCAGTAGTATAGTTCGTCAGCCCCAGCATTTT

V gene: TRBV5-5
D gene: -
J gene: TRBJ2-2
clone size: -
CDR3 protein: CASSPGTNTGELFF
CDR3 DNA: TGTGCCAGCAGCCCCGGGACGAACACCGGGGAGCTGTTTTTT

V gene: TRBV27
D gene: TRBD1
J gene: TRBJ1-4
clone size: -
CDR3 protein: CASRKGQGTTNEKLFF
CDR3 DNA: TGTGCCAGCAGAAAGGGACAGGGAACAACTAATGAAAAACTGTTTTTT

V gene: TRBV7-6
D gene: TRBD1
J gene: TRBJ2-7
clone size: -
CDR3 protein: CASSFDKRTGRYEQYF
CDR3 DNA: TGTGCCAGCAGCTTCGACAAAAGGACAGGGCGCTACGAGCAGTACTTC

V gene: TRBV5-1
D gene: -
J gene: TRBJ2-1
clone size: -
CDR3 protein: CASSLTSSEQFF
CDR3 DNA: TGCGCCAGCAGCTTGACCTCCAGTGAGCAGTTCTTC

V gene: TRBV5-4
D gene: -
J gene: TRBJ1-2
clone size: once
CDR3 protein: CASSLGQDLNYGYTF
CDR3 DNA: TGTGCCAGCAGCTTGGGTCAGGATCTTAACTATGGCTACACCTTC

V gene: TRBV6-1
D gene: -
J gene: TRBJ1-6
clone size: -
CDR3 protein: CASRKGGSYNSPLHF
CDR3 DNA: TGTGCCAGCAGGAAAGGGGGCTCCTATAATTCACCCCTCCACTTT

V gene: TRBV5-8
D gene: -
J gene: TRBJ2-5
clone size: -
CDR3 protein: CASSRNRARGETQYF
CDR3 DNA: TGTGCCAGCAGCCGTAATAGGGCGCGGGGAGAGACCCAGTACTTC

V gene: TRBV5-5
D gene: TRBD1
J gene: TRBJ1-2
clone size: -
CDR3 protein: CASSLATGLNYGYTF
CDR3 DNA: TGTGCCAGCAGCTTAGCGACAGGGCTAAACTATGGCTACACCTTC

V gene: TRBV2
D gene: -
J gene: TRBJ1-3
clone size: once
CDR3 protein: CASRWTVFSGNTIYF
CDR3 DNA: TGTGCCAGCAGATGGACCGTATTCTCTGGAAACACCATATATTTT

V gene: TRBV6-6
D gene: TRBD1
J gene: TRBJ2-3
clone size: -
CDR3 protein: CASKGGNTDTQYF
CDR3 DNA: TGTGCCAGCAAAGGGGGCAATACAGATACGCAGTATTTT

V gene: TRBV9
D gene: -
J gene: TRBJ2-3
clone size: -
CDR3 protein: CASSVEGPRDTQYF
CDR3 DNA: TGTGCCAGCAGCGTAGAGGGGCCGCGCGATACGCAGTATTTT

V gene: TRBV6-6
D gene: -
J gene: TRBJ2-2
clone size: -
CDR3 protein: CASTDGPQGIAGELFF
CDR3 DNA: TGTGCCAGCACCGACGGGCCTCAGGGTATAGCCGGGGAGCTGTTTTTT

V gene: TRBV5-6
D gene: -
J gene: TRBJ1-5
clone size: -
CDR3 protein: CASSLRGGNQPQHF
CDR3 DNA: TGTGCCAGCAGCTTGCGGGGGGGTAATCAGCCCCAGCATTTT

V gene: TRBV6-5
D gene: -
J gene: TRBJ2-7
clone size: -
CDR3 protein: CASRDTGPTPYEQYF
CDR3 DNA: TGTGCCAGCAGGGACACAGGGCCGACCCCCTACGAGCAGTACTTC